The 27 T cell receptor beta chains presented below share a single source sample, sequenced in a study of T cell responses to AZD1222 COVID-19 vaccine. Only in-frame clones appear in the TCRdb table, and some are missing; sequencing was by immunoSEQ multiplex PCR. The data hold about 170,000 clones, with about 88% observed a single time. The specimen comprised peripheral blood, sampled on day 0 of AZD1222 vaccination. These receptor sequences come from an adult in good health.

In DNA, the CDR3 is TGTGCCAGCAGTTATAGAGCGGGAGTCTCCAAAAACATTCAGTACTTC. Amino acid sequence: CASSYRAGVSKNIQYF. The J gene is TRBJ2-4, the V gene TRBV6-2 or TRBV6-3; the match to TRBD2 covers 8 bases. Trimming took 3 bases from V and 2 from J; bases not matched to a gene: 6. This CDR3 comprises 16 residues. Germline-derived CDR1 and CDR2 are MNHEY and SVGEGT.

This chain connects TRBV7-2 to TRBJ2-4, with 7 bases identical to TRBD1. CDR1 is SGHTA, CDR2 FQGNSA, per germline. The V segment lost 4 bases and the J segment 7 bases; nucleotides outside the gene matches: 7. This CDR3 comprises 14 residues. CDR3 sequence (DNA): TGTGCCAGCAGCTCGGGACAGCCAGGGAACATTCAGTACTTC. Amino acids: CASSSGQPGNIQYF.

The CDR3 sequence: CASSQTGEAWRRNIQYF. CDR3 nucleotides: TGTGCCAGCAGCCAAACAGGGGAGGCTTGGCGGAGAAACATTCAGTACTTC. The rearrangement joins TRBV11-2 to TRBJ2-4; D might be TRBD1 (7 bases). Trimming stripped 5 bases from V and 6 bases from J, with 23 bases between. The CDR3 is made up of 17 amino acids. The germline gives CDR1 SGHAT, CDR2 FQNNGV.

This clone has just one count. This chain uses TRBV19 with TRBJ1-5; D remains ambiguous. The CDR3 is made up of 15 amino acids. V gave up 0 bases and J gave up 7 bases, with 13 bases separating them. The germline gives CDR1 LNHDA, CDR2 SQIVND (reference sequence). CDR3 DNA sequence: TGTGCCAGTAGTATAGATATTGGGTTCGTGCAGCCCCAGCATTTT. Translating gives CASSIDIGFVQPQHF.

The V and J genes are TRBV7-2 and TRBJ1-1, with D perhaps matching TRBD1 (5 bases). Germline V CDR1 and CDR2: SGHTA, FQGNSA. Trimming pared 1 base from V and 1 base from J, leaving 10 bases between. CDR3 length: 15 residues. The CDR3 sequence is CASSLDGDANTEAFF. In nucleotides, the CDR3 is TGTGCCAGCAGCTTAGACGGGGACGCGAACACTGAAGCTTTCTTT. Full variable domain (missing parts from reference TRBV7-2 and TRBJ1-1): GAGVSQSPSNKVTEKGKDVELRCDPISGHTALYWYRQSLGQGLEFLIYFQGNSAPDKSGLPSDRFSAERTGGSVSTLTIQRTQQEDSAVYLCASSLDGDANTEAFFGQGTRLTVV.

This chain uses TRBV2 with TRBJ2-1, with 7 bases lining up with TRBD1. The CDR3 has 14 residues. Germline V gene lookup returns CDR1 SNHLY and CDR2 FYNNEI. With V trimmed by 4 bases and J by 2 bases, 2 bases remained unmatched. The CDR3 bases are TGTGCCAGCAGTGGGGACAGCACCTACAATGAGCAGTTCTTC. Translation gives CASSGDSTYNEQFF.

This chain uses TRBV5-1 with TRBJ2-7; 9 nucleotides agree with TRBD1. After removal of 4 bases from V and 3 bases from J, the junction contained 5 bases not matched to a gene. CDR1 is SGHRS, CDR2 YFSETQ, per germline. The CDR3 covers 14 residues. CDR3 in DNA: TGCGCCAGCAGCCCCGGGACAGGGATCTACGAGCAGTACTTC. It specifies CASSPGTGIYEQYF.

The chain employs TRBV10-2 and TRBJ1-5; possible D gene TRBD1, 6 bases. V shed 4 bases and J shed 5 bases, with 9 bases lying between them. Per germline, CDR1 WSHSY and CDR2 SAAADI. CDR3 length: 13 residues. The CDR3 loop is CASSVAGDQPQHF. The CDR3 coding sequence is TGCGCCAGCAGTGTGGCAGGGGATCAGCCCCAGCATTTT.

There are a few counts of this clone. The V and J genes are TRBV5-8 and TRBJ1-6; D possibly corresponds to TRBD1 (6 bases). Germline V lookup: CDR1 SGHTS, CDR2 YDEGEE. Trimming took 0 bases from V and 7 from J, leaving 11 bases between them. The CDR3 has 15 amino acids. The CDR3 here is CASSLAEGGNSPLHF. Written as DNA, the CDR3 is TGTGCCAGCAGCTTGGCGGAGGGGGGGAATTCACCCCTCCACTTT.

CDR3 protein: CASSIRGGYTF. In nucleotides, the CDR3 is TGTGCCAGTAGTATCAGGGGTGGCTACACCTTC. The V and J genes are TRBV19 and TRBJ1-2; D possibly corresponds to TRBD1 (6 bases). The CDR3 has 11 amino acids. V was cut by 3 bases and J by 7 bases, with 6 bases left in between. Germline CDR1 and CDR2: LNHDA and SQIVND (reference sequence). The complete variable domain, with remaining parts taken from reference TRBV19 and TRBJ1-2, reads DGGITQSPKYLFRKEGQNVTLSCEQNLNHDAMYWYRQDPGQGLRLIYYSQIVNDFQKGDIAEGYSVSREKKESFPLTVTSAQKNPTAFYLCASSIRGGYTFGSGTRLTVV.

This clone has just one count. The chain has TRBV12-3 or TRBV12-4 and TRBJ1-6; unclear D gene. V was pared by 8 bases and J by 7 bases, with 12 bases between. CDR3 size: 13 residues. In nucleotides, the CDR3 is TGTGCCAGCCGCATTATGGGGAATTCACCCCTCCACTTT. This codes for CASRIMGNSPLHF.

V gene TRBV18 combines with J gene TRBJ1-6, with TRBD1 identical over 7 bases. The germline CDR1 and CDR2 sequences are KGHSH and LQKENI. The CDR3 consists of 15 residues. Trimming took 2 bases from V and 9 from J; bases not matched to a gene: 7. This chain's CDR3 is CASSPGTGVISPLHF. For the CDR3, the DNA is TGTGCCAGCTCACCAGGAACAGGGGTGATTTCACCCCTCCACTTT.

The V and J genes are TRBV25-1 and TRBJ2-7, with TRBD2 matching over 10 bases. The trim removed 1 base at V and 6 bases at J, leaving 12 bases unmatched. CDR3 size: 17 residues. CDR1 is MGHDK, CDR2 SYGVNS, per germline. The CDR3 region is CASSESPRAGGPSEQYF. CDR3 DNA sequence: TGTGCCAGCAGTGAATCCCCTAGAGCGGGAGGGCCCTCCGAGCAGTACTTC.

The chain joins TRBV28 to TRBJ1-2, with D perhaps matching TRBD1 (6 bases). The CDR3 is 16 amino acids. The germline V and J ends were trimmed by 4 bases and 2 bases, with 17 bases remaining between them. Germline V gene sequence: CDR1 MDHEN, CDR2 SYDVKM. CDR3 region: CASSSSGVVGNYGYTF. CDR3 coding DNA: TGTGCCAGCAGTTCTTCAGGGGTGGTAGGGAACTATGGCTACACCTTC.

The J gene is TRBJ2-7, the V gene TRBV5-8; D is possibly TRBD1 (6 bases). V gave up 1 base and J gave up 9 bases, with 17 bases separating them. CDR3 length equals 14 residues. Germline loops: CDR1 SGHTS, CDR2 YDEGEE. The CDR3 DNA reads as TGTGCCAGCAGCTTGCTGGACAGACGAGTACGGCAGTACTTC. It codes for CASSLLDRRVRQYF.

V is TRBV7-2 and J is TRBJ2-7; no definite D call. Germline V gene data show CDR1 as SGHTA and CDR2 as FQGNSA. This CDR3 has 12 amino acids. V was cut by 1 base and J by 0 bases, with 1 base left in between. The CDR3 reads CASSLVSYEQYF. CDR3 coding DNA: TGTGCCAGCAGCTTAGTCTCCTACGAGCAGTACTTC.

CDR3 DNA: TGTGCCAGCAGTTTAGGCCTAGCGGGAGGCTCCTTCCCTTCCGAGACCCAGTACTTC. It yields the protein CASSLGLAGGSFPSETQYF. The rearrangement links TRBV27 to TRBJ2-5; 11 bases are a match to TRBD2. Germline CDR1 and CDR2: MNHEY and SMNVEV (reference sequence). The CDR3 totals 19 residues. V was pared by 2 bases and J by 5 bases, with 16 bases of the junction left unmatched.

This clone was seen a handful of times. The gene calls are TRBV7-2 and TRBJ1-5; unclear D gene. CDR3 length: 13 residues. Per the germline V gene, CDR1 is SGHTA and CDR2 is FQGNSA. Trimming pared 7 bases from V and 2 bases from J, leaving 9 bases between. CDR3 sequence reads: CASTRAGNQPQHF. In nucleotides, the CDR3 is TGTGCCAGCACCCGGGCGGGCAATCAGCCCCAGCATTTT.

V is TRBV2 and J is TRBJ1-1, with D hard to call. The CDR3 loop spans 14 amino acids. Deletions cut 8 bases from V and 0 bases from J, with 13 bases between. The germline CDR1 and CDR2 sequences are SNHLY and FYNNEI. CDR3 in amino acids: CASGQQKLNTEAFF. CDR3 coding DNA: TGTGCCAGCGGGCAACAGAAATTGAACACTGAAGCTTTCTTT.

This clone showed up just once. The chain joins TRBV19 to TRBJ2-1; D tentatively fits TRBD1 or TRBD2 (5 bases each). The CDR3 contains 15 residues. Trimming shortened V by 4 bases and J by 6 bases, and 16 bases separated the two germline ends. Germline V gene sequence: CDR1 LNHDA, CDR2 SQIVND (reference sequence). The CDR3 sequence is CASSTPTGTTNEQFF. Here the CDR3 DNA reads TGTGCCAGTAGTACTCCAACCGGGACCACCAATGAGCAGTTCTTC.

The chain links TRBV19 to TRBJ2-1, with D possibly matching TRBD1 (6 bases). Germline-derived CDR1 and CDR2 are LNHDA and SQIVND (reference sequence). V was cut by 1 base and J by 7 bases, with 14 bases left in between. The CDR3 extends over 15 amino acids. The DNA for the CDR3 is TGTGCCAGTAGTATAGGTCAGGGGCAATTTAATGAGCAGTTCTTC. As protein: CASSIGQGQFNEQFF.

The chain employs TRBV28 and TRBJ2-5; TRBD1 agrees at 8 bases. The CDR3 spans 15 residues. Germline CDR1 reads MDHEN; CDR2 reads SYDVKM. V was pared by 4 bases and J by 0 bases, with 4 bases of the junction left unmatched. The CDR3 region is CASSSGQGHQETQYF. The DNA of the CDR3 is TGTGCCAGCAGTTCCGGACAGGGACACCAAGAGACCCAGTACTTC.

This chain links TRBV28 with TRBJ1-2; D might be TRBD1 (5 bases). Trimming stripped 6 bases from V and 1 base from J, with 12 bases between. The CDR3 length is 14 residues. From germline, CDR1 is MDHEN and CDR2 SYDVKM. CDR3 loop: CASSRTQGNYGYTF. Here the CDR3 DNA reads TGTGCCAGCAGCAGAACTCAGGGTAACTATGGCTACACCTTC.

The V gene is TRBV5-1, the J gene TRBJ1-2; tentative D call: TRBD1 (5 bases). Trimming took off 1 base at V and 2 bases at J, with 9 bases between the two ends. The CDR3 covers 14 residues. The germline gives CDR1 SGHRS, CDR2 YFSETQ. CDR3 bases: TGCGCCAGCAGCTTGTCCGGGGGAAACTATGGCTACACCTTC. Its translation: CASSLSGGNYGYTF.

This sequence joins TRBV7-6 and TRBJ2-7, with 9 bases identical to TRBD2. CDR3 size: 15 residues. J lost 2 bases, V lost 5 bases, and 7 bases had no gene match. The germline gives CDR1 SGHVS, CDR2 FNYEAQ. This chain's CDR3 is CASSAGAGGTYEQYF. CDR3 DNA: TGTGCCAGCAGCGCCGGAGCGGGAGGTACCTACGAGCAGTACTTC. Full variable domain (remainder filled in from reference TRBV7-6 and TRBJ2-7): GAGVSQSPRYKVTKRGQDVALRCDPISGHVSLYWYRQALGQGPEFLTYFNYEAQQDKSGLPNDRFSAERPEGSISTLTIQRTEQRDSAMYRCASSAGAGGTYEQYFGPGTRLTVT.

The chain has TRBV9 and TRBJ2-2; D is undetermined. The CDR3 extends over 16 amino acids. Germline V CDR1 and CDR2: SGDLS, YYNGEE. Trimming left V 0 bases short and J 0 bases short, with 9 bases between. The CDR3 nucleotides are TGTGCCAGCAGCGTAGGGATTCAGACGAACACCGGGGAGCTGTTTTTT. Translated: CASSVGIQTNTGELFF.

The chain has TRBV30 and TRBJ1-5; 9 bases are shared with TRBD1. Germline V gene sequence: CDR1 GTSNPN, CDR2 SVGIG (reference sequence). This CDR3 spans 15 amino acids. The junction had 6 bases not matched to a gene; V was cut back by 2 bases and J by 4 bases. CDR3 bases: TGTGCCTGGAGTTCTCTGACAGGGGGAAATCAGCCCCAGCATTTT. Translation gives CAWSSLTGGNQPQHF.